Below, 20 T cell receptor beta chains from the same sample are listed, as sequenced in a study of blood T cell repertoires in COVID-19. Generated by immunoSEQ multiplex PCR, the TCRdb table keeps only in-frame clones and is missing some. The repertoire includes some 460,000 clones, around 90% of them detected once, and 0.7% sits in the top ten. The sequencing input was PBMCs or T cells enriched from blood (not recorded which). The receptors here all came from a woman between 18 and 29 years old who had recovered from COVID-19.

The chain recombines TRBV12-3 or TRBV12-4 with TRBJ1-5; tentative D call: TRBD1 (6 bases). This CDR3 region has 13 residues. V lost 3 bases and J 5 bases, leaving 8 bases between the germline ends. CDR3 region: CASSLRTDQPQHF. In DNA, the CDR3 is TGTGCCAGCAGTTTGAGGACAGATCAGCCCCAGCATTTT.

The V call is TRBV5-4, the J call TRBJ1-1; 11 bases are shared with TRBD1. The V gene's germline CDR1 is SGHNT and CDR2 YYREEE (reference sequence). J gave up 4 bases and V 0 bases, and 2 bases lay outside the gene matches. CDR3 length equals 15 residues. CDR3 sequence reads: CASSLAGTGGTEAFF. Here the CDR3 DNA reads TGTGCCAGCAGCTTGGCCGGGACAGGGGGCACTGAAGCTTTCTTT. The whole variable domain, filled in from reference TRBV5-4 and TRBJ1-1, reads ETGVTQSPTHLIKTRGQQVTLRCSSQSGHNTVSWYQQALGQGPQFIFQYYREEENGRGNFPPRFSGLQFPNYSSELNVNALELDDSALYLCASSLAGTGGTEAFFGQGTRLTVV.

The chain is built from TRBV12-5 and TRBJ1-2; tentatively, D is TRBD1 (6 bases). Trimming took 0 bases from V and 6 from J, leaving 17 bases between them. Germline V gives CDR1 LGHNT, CDR2 FRNRAP. The CDR3 runs to 16 residues. The CDR3 coding sequence is TGTGCTAGTGGTTTGGTAGGTAACAGGGCATCGAATGGCTACACCTTC. Translation: CASGLVGNRASNGYTF.

CDR3 residues: CAWSLRRDQPQHF. Here the CDR3 DNA reads TGTGCCTGGAGTCTGCGACGGGATCAGCCCCAGCATTTT. V and J are TRBV30 and TRBJ1-5; D gene ambiguous. This CDR3 comprises 13 residues. V lost 2 bases to trimming and J lost 5 bases, with 10 bases between them. CDR1 and CDR2 (germline): GTSNPN, SVGIG (reference sequence).

The V and J genes are TRBV10-2 and TRBJ2-7; 7 positions match TRBD2. CDR1 and CDR2 from the germline V gene are WSHSY and SAAADI. This CDR3 has 14 residues. Trimming removed 10 bases from V and 4 bases from J; junction bases left unmatched: 13. For the CDR3, the DNA is TGCGCCACCTTCCACCGGGCTAGCGGTTACGAGCAGTACTTC. Protein product: CATFHRASGYEQYF.

The V and J genes are TRBV7-2 and TRBJ1-5; the D is unclear. V was clipped by 1 base and J by 4 bases, with 8 bases between them. This CDR3 has 14 amino acids. Germline V lookup: CDR1 SGHTA, CDR2 FQGNSA. The CDR3 here is CASSLEQYNQPQHF. DNA for the CDR3: TGTGCCAGCAGCTTAGAGCAATATAATCAGCCCCAGCATTTT.

A word on this clone: Because the CDR3 is missing its conserved closing phenylalanine or tryptophan, this is likely a read error. The DNA is left out, because the CDR3 cannot be placed on it with certainty; the CDR3 is given as TCRdb lists it. The genes are TRBV10-3 and TRBJ1-2; TRBD1, as called in the table, went unchecked against the DNA. The germline gives CDR1 ENHRY, CDR2 SYGVKD. The CDR3 extends over 12 residues, inclusive of both ends. The CDR3 here is CAISGRTGFFTI.

The chain couples TRBV3-1 (or the pseudogene TRBV3-2) to TRBJ2-5; 8 nucleotides agree with TRBD2. CDR3 length equals 16 residues. CDR1 is LGHDT and CDR2 is YNNKEL in the germline V gene (reference sequence). The junction had 16 bases not matched to a gene; V was cut back by 6 bases and J by 7 bases. CDR3 loop: CASSRKSGGTAGTQYF. Here the CDR3 DNA reads TGTGCCAGCAGTCGAAAAAGCGGGGGTACGGCGGGGACCCAGTACTTC.

CDR3 protein: CASSQSREKLFF. The CDR3 region has the DNA TGTGCCAGCAGCCAATCGCGTGAAAAACTGTTTTTT. The rearrangement uses TRBV3-1 (or the pseudogene TRBV3-2) and TRBJ1-4; D remains ambiguous. Germline-derived CDR1 and CDR2 are LGHDT and YNNKEL (reference sequence). The CDR3 runs 12 residues. V was pared by 2 bases and J by 7 bases, with 5 bases between.

The rearrangement joins TRBV18 to TRBJ2-3; a possible D gene is TRBD2 (7 bases). The ends were cut back, 2 bases at V and 2 bases at J, with 26 bases in the middle. CDR3 length equals 20 residues. Germline CDR1 is KGHSH and CDR2 is LQKENI. The CDR3 spells CASSPILRGGEPHLTDTQYF. As DNA, the CDR3 is TGTGCCAGCTCACCAATTTTACGCGGGGGCGAACCTCACCTCACAGATACGCAGTATTTT.

The V call is TRBV19, the J call TRBJ2-3; D call uncertain. V was shortened by 4 bases and J by 2 bases, with 10 bases between the two germline ends. The CDR3 loop spans 14 amino acids. Per germline, CDR1 LNHDA and CDR2 SQIVND (reference sequence). The CDR3 DNA is TGTGCCAGTAGTACTGCGGAGTCCACAGATACGCAGTATTTT. It encodes CASSTAESTDTQYF.

This chain links TRBV6-1 with TRBJ1-5, with unresolved D. CDR3 length: 16 residues. V lost 4 bases and J 4 bases, leaving 17 bases between the germline ends. Germline V lookup: CDR1 MNHNS, CDR2 SASEGT. Here the CDR3 reads CASSGSPGLGNQPQHF. CDR3 nucleotide sequence: TGTGCCAGCAGTGGATCCCCGGGGTTGGGGAATCAGCCCCAGCATTTT.

The CDR3 bases are TGTGCCAGCAGCCCCGGGACAGTGGGTGAAGAAGGCTACACCTTC. It yields the protein CASSPGTVGEEGYTF. The chain has TRBV11-3 and TRBJ1-2; 7 positions match TRBD1. The CDR3 is 15 amino acids. CDR1 is SGHNT and CDR2 is YENEEA in the germline V gene. The V segment lost 5 bases and the J segment 8 bases; nucleotides outside the gene matches: 14.

The V gene is TRBV30, the J gene TRBJ1-5; D uncertain. The CDR3 totals 15 residues. Germline V lookup: CDR1 GTSNPN, CDR2 SVGIG (reference sequence). The V end lost 1 base, the J end lost 0 bases, and 10 bases lay between the germline ends. CDR3 residues: CAWSDDTYSNQPQHF. DNA of the CDR3: TGTGCCTGGAGTGATGACACCTATAGCAATCAGCCCCAGCATTTT.

The count of this clone is one. The chain couples TRBV7-9 to TRBJ1-2; D is unclear. Trimming pared 1 base from V and 2 bases from J, leaving 11 bases between. In germline, CDR1 is SEHNR, CDR2 FQNEAQ (reference sequence). The CDR3 is made up of 15 amino acids. CDR3 in amino acids: CASSLGDGNNYGYTF. The CDR3 bases are TGTGCCAGCAGCTTAGGAGACGGGAACAACTATGGCTACACCTTC.

This rearrangement joins TRBV19 to TRBJ2-3, with D possibly being TRBD2 (5 bases). V lost 1 base and J lost 5, with 10 bases in between. Germline-derived CDR1 and CDR2 are LNHDA and SQIVND (reference sequence). This CDR3 is 14 amino acids long. The CDR3 protein is CASSIGFGRDTQYF. In DNA, the CDR3 is TGTGCCAGTAGTATAGGGTTTGGGAGAGATACGCAGTATTTT.

J is TRBJ2-5 and V is TRBV4-1; perhaps TRBD2 as D (5 bases). V shed 0 bases and J shed 4 bases, with 6 bases lying between them. The CDR3 runs 13 residues. Germline CDR1 MGHRA, CDR2 YSYEKL. The CDR3 DNA reads TGCGCCAGCAGCCAAGATCGGGGAGAGACCCAGTACTTC. Its translation: CASSQDRGETQYF.

V and J are TRBV30 and TRBJ2-2, with 10 bases aligning to TRBD1. Unmatched junction bases numbered 0, after V lost 5 bases and J lost 6 bases. This CDR3 has 12 amino acids. The germline CDR1 and CDR2 sequences are GTSNPN and SVGIG (reference sequence). The CDR3 sequence: CAWGQGAGELFF. Here the CDR3 DNA reads TGTGCCTGGGGACAGGGGGCCGGGGAGCTGTTTTTT.

The chain couples TRBV9 to TRBJ1-2; 7 bases line up with TRBD1. The CDR3 is 15 amino acids. Germline CDR1 SGDLS, CDR2 YYNGEE. V trimming: 3 bases; J trimming: 2 bases; junction bases outside the gene matches: 7. Written as DNA, the CDR3 is TGTGCCAGCAGCGGCCGGGACAGACAGAACTATGGCTACACCTTC. Protein: CASSGRDRQNYGYTF.

This chain links TRBV29-1 with TRBJ1-1; D is perhaps TRBD1 (5 bases). CDR1 is SQVTM and CDR2 is ANQGSEA in the germline V gene. The CDR3 covers 12 residues. V lost 4 bases and J lost 1, with 7 bases in between. CDR3 in amino acids: CSVGRGNTEAFF. The CDR3, as DNA: TGCAGCGTTGGAAGGGGGAACACTGAAGCTTTCTTT.